This T cell receptor (beta chain) came from a study of control samples from healthy donors and cancer patients. With 4 bases removed from V and 2 bases from J, the gap between germline ends came to 19 bases. CDR3 length equals 16 residues. Germline CDR1 reads SGHDT; CDR2 reads YYEEEE. Repertoires were generated with immunoSEQ multiplex PCR, while TCRdb's copy carries only in-frame clones and drops some. Of approximately 130,000 clones listed, 70% to 90% are singletons. The chain combines TRBV5-6 with TRBJ2-7, with a possible D match to TRBD2 (6 bases). Specimen: blood. The TCR originated in a man aged 50 to 60 in good health. CDR3 region: CASSAESWGGPYEQYF. Written as DNA, the CDR3 is TGTGCCAGCAGCGCGGAAAGCTGGGGAGGACCCTACGAGCAGTACTTC.